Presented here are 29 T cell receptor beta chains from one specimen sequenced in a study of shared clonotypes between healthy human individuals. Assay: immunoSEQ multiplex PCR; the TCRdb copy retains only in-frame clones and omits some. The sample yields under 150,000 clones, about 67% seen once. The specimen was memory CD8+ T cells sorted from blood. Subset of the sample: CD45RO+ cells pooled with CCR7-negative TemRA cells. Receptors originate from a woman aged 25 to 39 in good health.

CDR3 nucleotides: TGTGCCAGAAGCTTGGATGATGTGACCGGGAGCTCCTACGAGCAGTACTTC. It yields the protein CARSLDDVTGSSYEQYF. The chain couples TRBV5-3 to TRBJ2-7; TRBD2 might be the D (6 bases). TRBV5-3 is sorted into the ORF group, with uncertain function. Trimming removed 0 bases from V and 0 bases from J, with 16 bases in between. The CDR3 is 17 amino acids.

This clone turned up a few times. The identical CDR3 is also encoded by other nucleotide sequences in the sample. The CDR3 is CASSPGTLYEQYF. CDR3 in DNA: TGTGCCAGCAGTCCCGGAACCCTCTACGAGCAGTACTTC. This chain uses TRBV14 with TRBJ2-5; D ambiguous. The J call is in doubt because the DNA end fits TRBJ2-7 better. The germline V gene has CDR1 SGHDN and CDR2 FVKESK. The CDR3 extends over 13 amino acids.

CDR3 region: CASSYGYGGDTEAFF. The CDR3 DNA follows: TGTGCCAGCAGTTACGGGTACGGGGGGGACACTGAAGCTTTCTTT. The V and J genes are TRBV6-5 and TRBJ1-1, with a possible D match to TRBD1 (5 bases). CDR1 is MNHEY and CDR2 is SVGAGI in the germline V gene. The CDR3 consists of 15 residues. V lost 2 bases and J lost 3, with 13 bases in between.

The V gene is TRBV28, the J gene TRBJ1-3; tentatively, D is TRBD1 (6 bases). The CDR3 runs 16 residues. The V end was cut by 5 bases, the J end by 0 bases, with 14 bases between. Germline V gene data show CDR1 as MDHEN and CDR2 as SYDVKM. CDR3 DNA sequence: TGTGCCAGCAGTCATCACAGGGACGGCTCTGGAAACACCATATATTTT. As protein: CASSHHRDGSGNTIYF.

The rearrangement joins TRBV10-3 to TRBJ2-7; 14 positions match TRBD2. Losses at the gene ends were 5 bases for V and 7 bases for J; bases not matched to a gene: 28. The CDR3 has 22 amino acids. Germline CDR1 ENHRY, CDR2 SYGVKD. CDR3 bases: TGTGCCATCAGTCCTTCGAATAACCGGGGGCGATTGGGACTAGCGGGAGCGGGTGAGCAGTACTTC. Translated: CAISPSNNRGRLGLAGAGEQYF.

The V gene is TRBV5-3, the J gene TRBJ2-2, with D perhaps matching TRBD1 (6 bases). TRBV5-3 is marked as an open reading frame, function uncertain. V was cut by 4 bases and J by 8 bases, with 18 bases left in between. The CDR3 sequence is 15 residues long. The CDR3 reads CARSTGQGRGGELFF. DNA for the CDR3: TGTGCCAGAAGCACTGGCCAGGGGAGAGGTGGGGAGCTGTTTTTT.

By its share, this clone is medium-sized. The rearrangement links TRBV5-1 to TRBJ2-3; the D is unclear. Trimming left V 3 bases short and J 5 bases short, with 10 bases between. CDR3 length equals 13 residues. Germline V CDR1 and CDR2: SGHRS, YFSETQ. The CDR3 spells CASSSETGDTQYF. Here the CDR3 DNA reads TGCGCCAGCAGCTCTGAAACGGGAGATACGCAGTATTTT.

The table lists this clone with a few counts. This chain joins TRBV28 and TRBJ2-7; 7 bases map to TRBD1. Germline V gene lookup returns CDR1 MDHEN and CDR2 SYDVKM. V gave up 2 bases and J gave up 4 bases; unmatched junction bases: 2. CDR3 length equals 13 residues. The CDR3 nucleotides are TGTGCCAGCAGTTTACAGGGGGTTTACGAGCAGTACTTC. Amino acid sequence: CASSLQGVYEQYF.

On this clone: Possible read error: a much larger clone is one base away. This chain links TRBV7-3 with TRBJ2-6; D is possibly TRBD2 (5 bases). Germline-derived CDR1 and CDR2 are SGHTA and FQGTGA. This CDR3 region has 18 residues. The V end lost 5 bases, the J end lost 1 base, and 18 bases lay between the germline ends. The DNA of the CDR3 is TGTGCCAGCAGCCAAAACAGTCACGGGGAATCTGGGGCCAACGTCCTGACTTTC. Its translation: CASSQNSHGESGANVLTF. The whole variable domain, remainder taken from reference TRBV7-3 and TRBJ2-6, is GAGVSQTPSNKVTEKGKYVELRCDPISGHTALYWYRQSLGQGPEFLIYFQGTGAADDSGLPNDRFFAVRPEGSVSTLKIQRTERGDSAVYLCASSQNSHGESGANVLTFGAGSRLTVL.

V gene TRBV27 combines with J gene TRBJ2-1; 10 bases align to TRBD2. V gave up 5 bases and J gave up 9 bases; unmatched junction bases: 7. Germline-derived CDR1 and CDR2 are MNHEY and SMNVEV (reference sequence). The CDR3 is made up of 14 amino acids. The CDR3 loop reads CASSPGLAFREQFF. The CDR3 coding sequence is TGTGCCAGCAGTCCGGGACTAGCGTTCCGTGAGCAGTTCTTC.

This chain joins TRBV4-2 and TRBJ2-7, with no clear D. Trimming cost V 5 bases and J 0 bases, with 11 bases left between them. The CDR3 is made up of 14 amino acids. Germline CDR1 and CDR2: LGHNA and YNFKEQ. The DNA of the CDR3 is TGTGCCAGCAGCTTGGAAGCCAACTCCTACGAGCAGTACTTC. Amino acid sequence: CASSLEANSYEQYF.

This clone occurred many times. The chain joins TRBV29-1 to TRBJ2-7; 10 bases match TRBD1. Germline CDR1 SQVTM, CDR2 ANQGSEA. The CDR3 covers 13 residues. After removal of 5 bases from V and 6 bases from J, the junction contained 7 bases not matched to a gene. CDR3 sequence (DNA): TGCAGCGTTCCGGGAGGGGACAGGGGCGAGCAGTACTTC. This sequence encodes CSVPGGDRGEQYF.

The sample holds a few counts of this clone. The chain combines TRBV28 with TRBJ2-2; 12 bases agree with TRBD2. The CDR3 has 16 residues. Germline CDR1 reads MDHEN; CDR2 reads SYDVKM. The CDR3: CAASSSGRELTGELFF. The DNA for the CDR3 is TGTGCTGCCTCCTCTAGCGGGAGGGAACTTACCGGGGAGCTGTTTTTT.

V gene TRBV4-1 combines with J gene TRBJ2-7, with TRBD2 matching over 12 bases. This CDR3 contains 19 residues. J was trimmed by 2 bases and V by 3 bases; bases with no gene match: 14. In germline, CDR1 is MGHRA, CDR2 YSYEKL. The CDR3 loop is CASSHPASLAGGSPYEQYF. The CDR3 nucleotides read TGCGCCAGCAGCCACCCCGCCAGTCTAGCGGGAGGGTCCCCCTACGAGCAGTACTTC.

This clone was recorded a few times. This CDR3 is CASSSGQDYGYTF. CDR3 DNA: TGTGCCAGCAGCTCCGGACAGGACTATGGCTACACCTTC. This chain uses TRBV7-4 with TRBJ1-2; TRBD1 matches at 7 bases. CDR1 SGHVT and CDR2 SQSDAQ come from the germline V gene. V lost 4 bases and J lost 3; bases outside the gene matches: 2. This CDR3 has 13 residues.

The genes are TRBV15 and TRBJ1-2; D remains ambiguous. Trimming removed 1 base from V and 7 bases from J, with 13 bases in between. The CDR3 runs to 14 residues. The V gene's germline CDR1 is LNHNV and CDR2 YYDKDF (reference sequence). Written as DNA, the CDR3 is TGTGCCACCAGCAGAGGCGGACGCGTGGGTGGCTACACCTTC. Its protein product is CATSRGGRVGGYTF.

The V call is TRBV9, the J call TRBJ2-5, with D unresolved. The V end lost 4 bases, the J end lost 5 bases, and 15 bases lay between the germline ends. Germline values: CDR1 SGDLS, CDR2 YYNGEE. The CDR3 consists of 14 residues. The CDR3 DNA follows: TGTGCCAGCAGCCCCCGGCAGGTCGAGGAGACCCAGTACTTC. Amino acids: CASSPRQVEETQYF.

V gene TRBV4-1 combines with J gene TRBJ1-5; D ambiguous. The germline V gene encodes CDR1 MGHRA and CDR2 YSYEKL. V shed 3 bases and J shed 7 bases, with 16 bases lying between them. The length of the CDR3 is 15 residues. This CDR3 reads CASSHDPSTGQPQHF. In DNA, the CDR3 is TGCGCCAGCAGCCACGATCCCTCAACCGGACAGCCCCAGCATTTT.

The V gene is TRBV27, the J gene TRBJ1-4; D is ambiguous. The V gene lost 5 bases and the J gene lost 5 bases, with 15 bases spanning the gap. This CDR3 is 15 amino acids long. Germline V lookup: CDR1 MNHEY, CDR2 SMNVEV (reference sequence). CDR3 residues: CASSPSGLENEKLFF. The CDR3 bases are TGTGCCAGCAGTCCATCCGGGTTAGAGAATGAAAAACTGTTTTTT.

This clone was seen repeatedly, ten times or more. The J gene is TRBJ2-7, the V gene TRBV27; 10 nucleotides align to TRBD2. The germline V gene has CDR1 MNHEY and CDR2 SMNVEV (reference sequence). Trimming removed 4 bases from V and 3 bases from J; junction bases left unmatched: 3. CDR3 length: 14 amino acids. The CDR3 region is CASSSTSGDYEQYF. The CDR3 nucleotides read TGTGCCAGCAGTTCCACTAGCGGGGACTACGAGCAGTACTTC.

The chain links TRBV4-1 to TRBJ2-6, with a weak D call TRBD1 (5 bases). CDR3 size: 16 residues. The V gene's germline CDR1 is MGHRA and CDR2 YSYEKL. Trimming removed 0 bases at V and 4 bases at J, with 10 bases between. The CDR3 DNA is TGCGCCAGCAGCCAAGAATCAGGGTCCGGGGCCAACGTCCTGACTTTC. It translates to CASSQESGSGANVLTF.

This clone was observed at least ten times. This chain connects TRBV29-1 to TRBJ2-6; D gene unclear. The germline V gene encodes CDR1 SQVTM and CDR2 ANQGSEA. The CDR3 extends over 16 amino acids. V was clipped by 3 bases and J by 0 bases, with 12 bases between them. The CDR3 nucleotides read TGCAGCGTTGAGTCCGACGGGCCCTCTGGGGCCAACGTCCTGACTTTC. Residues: CSVESDGPSGANVLTF.

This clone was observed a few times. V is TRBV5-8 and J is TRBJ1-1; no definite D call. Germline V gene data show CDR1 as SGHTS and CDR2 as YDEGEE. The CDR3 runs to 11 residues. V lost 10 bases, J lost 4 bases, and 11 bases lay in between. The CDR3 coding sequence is TGTGCCGGGAACACGGTCACTGAAGCTTTCTTT. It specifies CAGNTVTEAFF.

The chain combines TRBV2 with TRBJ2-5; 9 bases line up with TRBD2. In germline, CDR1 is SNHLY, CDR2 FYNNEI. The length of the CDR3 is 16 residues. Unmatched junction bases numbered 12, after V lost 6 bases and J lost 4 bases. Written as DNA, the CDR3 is TGTGCCAGCAGCCCACCCTTAGCGGGAGTTGGAGAGACCCAGTACTTC. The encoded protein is CASSPPLAGVGETQYF.

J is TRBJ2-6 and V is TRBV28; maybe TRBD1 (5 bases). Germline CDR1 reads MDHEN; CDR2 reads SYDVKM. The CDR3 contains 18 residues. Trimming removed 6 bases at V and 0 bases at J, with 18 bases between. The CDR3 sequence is CASSSRGQGDSGANVLTF. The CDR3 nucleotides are TGTGCCAGCAGCTCCCGTGGGCAGGGCGACTCTGGGGCCAACGTCCTGACTTTC.

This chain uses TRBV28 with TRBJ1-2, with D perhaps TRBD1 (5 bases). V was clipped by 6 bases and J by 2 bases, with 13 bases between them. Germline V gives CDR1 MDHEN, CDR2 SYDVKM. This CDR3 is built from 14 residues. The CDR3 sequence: CASSLQAGNYGYTF. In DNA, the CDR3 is TGTGCCAGCAGCCTACAGGCGGGGAACTATGGCTACACCTTC.

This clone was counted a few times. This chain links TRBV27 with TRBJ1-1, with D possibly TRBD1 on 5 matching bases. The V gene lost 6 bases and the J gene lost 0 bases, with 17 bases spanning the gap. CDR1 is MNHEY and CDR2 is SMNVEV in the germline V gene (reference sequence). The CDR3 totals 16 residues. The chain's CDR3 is CASRKGTGNLNTEAFF. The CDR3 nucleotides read TGTGCCAGCAGAAAAGGGACGGGCAACTTGAACACTGAAGCTTTCTTT.

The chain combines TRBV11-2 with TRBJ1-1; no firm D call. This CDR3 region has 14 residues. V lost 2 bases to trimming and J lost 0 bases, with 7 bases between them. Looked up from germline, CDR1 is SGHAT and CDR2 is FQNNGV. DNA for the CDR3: TGTGCCAGCAGCTTAAGCGAAATGAACACTGAAGCTTTCTTT. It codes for CASSLSEMNTEAFF. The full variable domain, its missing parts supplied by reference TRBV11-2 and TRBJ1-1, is EAGVAQSPRYKIIEKRQSVAFWCNPISGHATLYWYQQILGQGPKLLIQFQNNGVVDDSQLPKDRFSAERLKGVDSTLKIQPAKLEDSAVYLCASSLSEMNTEAFFGQGTRLTVV.

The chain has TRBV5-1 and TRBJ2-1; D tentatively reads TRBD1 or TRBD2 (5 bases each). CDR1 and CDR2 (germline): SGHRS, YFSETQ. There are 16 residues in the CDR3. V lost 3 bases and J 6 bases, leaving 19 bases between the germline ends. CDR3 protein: CASSWDHQTLFNEQFF. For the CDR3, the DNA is TGCGCCAGCAGCTGGGACCACCAGACACTATTCAATGAGCAGTTCTTC.